This passage covers 11 T cell receptor beta chains from one sample sequenced in a study of vaccination effects on CD4 cells after COVID-19 (dated by TCRdb to the early 2020s). In the ViraFEST assay, PBMC were stimulated with viral peptide pools, and antigen-specific CD4+ T cell clonotypes were then identified by expansion using TCR sequencing. After around 10 days of culture, CD4+ T cells were isolated with the EasySep CD4+ T cell isolation kit. None of the healthy vaccine recipients had a prior SARS-CoV-2 infection, which was confirmed by nucleocapsid antibody tests that came back negative both before and after vaccination. These receptors' antigens are unknown. Receptor libraries were prepared by the immunoSEQ multiplex PCR assay. Imported from immuneACCESS, the table was reduced by TCRdb to in-frame sequences with V and J called. These copies leave out some clones; in studies compared against another copy, an unresolved V gene accounts for under half, and the cause of the remainder is not known. Recorded for this sample are roughly 63,000 clones; around three quarters of them occurred a single time. 3.5% to 4.5% of the sample comes from the top ten.

Sequences were derived from CD4+ T cells from PBMCs cultured with HCoV-OC43 spike peptides, sampled before COVID-19 vaccination. Explained via the paper, the cell subset or site label denotes: HCoV-OC43 spike overlapping peptide pool stimulation. The receptor set was obtained from a human donor who received a COVID-19 vaccine.

V is TRBV12-3 or TRBV12-4 and J is TRBJ1-2; no clear D. The CDR3 is 13 residues long. The V and J ends lost 1 base and 4 bases respectively, with 7 bases between them. CDR3: CASSLDRLYGYTF. The CDR3 coding sequence is TGTGCCAGCAGTTTAGACAGACTCTATGGCTACACCTTC.

The chain couples TRBV3-1 (or the pseudogene TRBV3-2) to TRBJ1-1; TRBD1 matches at 10 bases. After removal of 3 bases from V and 5 bases from J, the junction contained 12 bases not matched to a gene. The V gene's germline CDR1 is LGHDT and CDR2 YNNKEL (reference sequence). CDR3 length equals 17 residues. CDR3 amino acids: CASSHLRGTGAETEAFF. CDR3 in DNA: TGTGCCAGCAGCCACTTGAGGGGGACAGGGGCGGAGACTGAAGCTTTCTTT.

The chain uses TRBV7-3 and TRBJ2-5; 10 positions match TRBD2. V dropped 9 bases and J dropped 0; count of bases not matched to a gene: 10. The CDR3 length is 16 residues. Germline-derived CDR1 and CDR2 are SGHTA and FQGTGA. Here the CDR3 DNA reads TGTGCCAGGACCCCCCTGACTAGCGGGCACCAAGAGACCCAGTACTTC. Translating it yields CARTPLTSGHQETQYF. Variable domain in full (rest from reference TRBV7-3 and TRBJ2-5): GAGVSQTPSNKVTEKGKYVELRCDPISGHTALYWYRQSLGQGPEFLIYFQGTGAADDSGLPNDRFFAVRPEGSVSTLKIQRTERGDSAVYLCARTPLTSGHQETQYFGPGTRLLVL.

The chain couples TRBV2 to TRBJ1-5; D call uncertain. Germline CDR1 SNHLY, CDR2 FYNNEI. The CDR3 length is 13 residues. V lost 7 bases and J 3 bases, leaving 10 bases between the germline ends. CDR3 region: CASKRETNQPQHF. CDR3 coding DNA: TGTGCCAGCAAGAGGGAGACCAATCAGCCCCAGCATTTT.

This clone was counted once. CDR3 region: CASSERGRETQYF. The CDR3, as DNA: TGTGCCAGCAGTGAGAGGGGGCGCGAGACCCAGTACTTC. V gene TRBV12-3 or TRBV12-4 combines with J gene TRBJ2-5; TRBD1 aligns across 7 bases. The CDR3 spans 13 residues. The V segment lost 5 bases and the J segment 5 bases; nucleotides outside the gene matches: 5.

This chain uses TRBV6-6 with TRBJ2-3; no clear D. CDR1 MNHNY and CDR2 SVGAGI come from the germline V gene (reference sequence). The CDR3 extends over 14 amino acids. V gave up 4 bases and J gave up 0 bases, with 8 bases separating them. The CDR3 loop is CASSSGSSTDTQYF. In DNA, the CDR3 is TGTGCCAGCAGTTCGGGCAGCAGCACAGATACGCAGTATTTT.

The rearrangement links TRBV9 to TRBJ1-2; D perhaps matches TRBD1 (5 bases). Between the trimmed V and J ends, which lost 0 bases and 8 bases, there was a span of 17 bases. The CDR3 spans 15 residues. Germline CDR1 SGDLS, CDR2 YYNGEE. In nucleotides, the CDR3 is TGTGCCAGCAGCGTAGTGGACGGAGTAGGGGCGGGCTACACCTTC. Translation gives CASSVVDGVGAGYTF.

The V call is TRBV2, the J call TRBJ2-1, with 9 bases identical to TRBD2. The V and J ends lost 3 bases and 0 bases, in that order; junction bases with no gene match: 3. Germline-derived CDR1 and CDR2 are SNHLY and FYNNEI. The CDR3 covers 16 residues. The CDR3 is CASSEGGGASYNEQFF. Written as DNA, the CDR3 is TGTGCCAGCAGTGAGGGCGGGGGGGCCTCCTACAATGAGCAGTTCTTC.

V is TRBV7-9 and J is TRBJ1-6; possible D gene TRBD1, 6 bases. V lost 1 base to trimming and J lost 9 bases, with 13 bases between them. This CDR3 spans 15 amino acids. Germline assignment: CDR1 SEHNR and CDR2 FQNEAQ (reference sequence). The CDR3 spells CASSLGGPGFSPLHF. CDR3 coding DNA: TGTGCCAGCAGCTTAGGGGGGCCAGGCTTTTCACCCCTCCACTTT.

This clone has only a few counts. This sequence joins TRBV5-1 and TRBJ2-2; D is perhaps TRBD1 (5 bases). V lost 0 bases to trimming and J lost 2 bases, with 11 bases between them. Germline V lookup: CDR1 SGHRS, CDR2 YFSETQ. This CDR3 contains 16 residues. CDR3 DNA sequence: TGCGCCAGCAGCTTGGTGGGCAGGGCCAACACCGGGGAGCTGTTTTTT. Its protein product is CASSLVGRANTGELFF.

CDR3 sequence: CATSDWRGGSTDTQYF. The CDR3 coding sequence is TGTGCCACCAGTGATTGGAGGGGCGGCAGCACAGATACGCAGTATTTT. The chain combines TRBV24-1 with TRBJ2-3; maybe TRBD2 (6 bases). V was shortened by 2 bases and J by 0 bases, with 11 bases between the two germline ends. Germline V gene data show CDR1 as KGHDR and CDR2 as SFDVKD. The CDR3 is 16 amino acids.